The table lists the clone carrying this TCR beta chain with a few counts. What it binds is unknown. The source of the sample is a study of somatic mutations in cytotoxic T cells in rheumatoid arthritis. The germline V gene encodes CDR1 SNHLY and CDR2 FYNNEI. The CDR3 has 13 residues. Deletions cut 3 bases from V and 5 bases from J, with 10 bases between. Notes on the study in general: The antigen targets of the expanded CD8+ clones were unknown.

Clones were read by immunoSEQ multiplex PCR, and TCRdb kept only the in-frame ones, dropping some. The sample lists 27,000 or so clones, more than 75% occurring once. Source material: CD8+ T cells sorted from blood. The receptor was isolated from an adult with rheumatoid arthritis. V and J are TRBV2 and TRBJ1-2; D gene uncertain. CDR3 in DNA: TGTGCCAGCAGTGAGTCGAAGAGATATGGCTACACCTTC. Its translation is CASSESKRYGYTF.